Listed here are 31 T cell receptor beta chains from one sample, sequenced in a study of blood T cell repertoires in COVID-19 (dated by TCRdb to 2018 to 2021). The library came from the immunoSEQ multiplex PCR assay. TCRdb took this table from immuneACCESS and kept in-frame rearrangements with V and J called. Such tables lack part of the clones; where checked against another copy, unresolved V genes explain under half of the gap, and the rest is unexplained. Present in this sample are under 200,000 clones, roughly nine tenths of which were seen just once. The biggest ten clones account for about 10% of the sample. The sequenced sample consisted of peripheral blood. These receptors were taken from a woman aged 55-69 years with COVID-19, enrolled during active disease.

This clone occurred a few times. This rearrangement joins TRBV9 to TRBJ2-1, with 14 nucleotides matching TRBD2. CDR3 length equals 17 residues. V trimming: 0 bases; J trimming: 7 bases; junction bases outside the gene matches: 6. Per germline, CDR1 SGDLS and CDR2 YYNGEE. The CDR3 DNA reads TGTGCCAGCAGCGTAGCCCCGGGACTAGCGGGAGTAAATGAGCAGTTCTTC. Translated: CASSVAPGLAGVNEQFF.

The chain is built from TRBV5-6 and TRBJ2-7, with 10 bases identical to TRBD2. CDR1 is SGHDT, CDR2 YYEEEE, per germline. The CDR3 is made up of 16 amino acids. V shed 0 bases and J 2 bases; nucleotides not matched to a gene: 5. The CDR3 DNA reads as TGTGCCAGCAGCTTGGAAGGACTAGCGGTAACCTACGAGCAGTACTTC. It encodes CASSLEGLAVTYEQYF.

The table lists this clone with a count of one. CDR3 sequence: CASSYPGGNTEAFF. As DNA, the CDR3 is TGTGCCAGCAGCTACCCCGGCGGGAACACTGAAGCTTTCTTT. V and J are TRBV13 and TRBJ1-1; D call uncertain. The CDR3 length is 14 residues. V gave up 4 bases and J gave up 1 base, with 10 bases separating them. CDR1 and CDR2 (germline): PRHDT, FYEKMQ (reference sequence). Combining the CDR3 with reference TRBV13 and TRBJ1-1 gives the whole variable domain AAGVIQSPRHLIKEKRETATLKCYPIPRHDTVYWYQQGPGQDPQFLISFYEKMQSDKGSIPDRFSAQQFSDYHSELNMSSLELGDSALYFCASSYPGGNTEAFFGQGTRLTVV.

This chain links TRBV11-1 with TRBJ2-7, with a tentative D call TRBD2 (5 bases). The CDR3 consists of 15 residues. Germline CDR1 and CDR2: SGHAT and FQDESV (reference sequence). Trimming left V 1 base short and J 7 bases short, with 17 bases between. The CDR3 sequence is CASSLVIMAGEEQYF. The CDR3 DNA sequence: TGTGCCAGCAGCTTAGTTATTATGGCCGGGGAGGAGCAGTACTTC.

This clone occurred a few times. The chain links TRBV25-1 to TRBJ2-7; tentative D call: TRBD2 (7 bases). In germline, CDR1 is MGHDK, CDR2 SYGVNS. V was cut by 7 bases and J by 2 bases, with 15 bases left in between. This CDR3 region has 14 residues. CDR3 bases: TGTGCCAGCAAGATTGGGCGGGGGCCCTACGAGCAGTACTTC. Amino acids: CASKIGRGPYEQYF.

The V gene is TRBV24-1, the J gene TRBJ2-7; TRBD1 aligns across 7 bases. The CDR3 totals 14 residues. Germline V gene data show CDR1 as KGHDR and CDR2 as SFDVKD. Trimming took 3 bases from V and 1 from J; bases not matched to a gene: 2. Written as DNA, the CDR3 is TGTGCCACCAGTGATCGGACAGGATCCTACGAGCAGTACTTC. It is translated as CATSDRTGSYEQYF.

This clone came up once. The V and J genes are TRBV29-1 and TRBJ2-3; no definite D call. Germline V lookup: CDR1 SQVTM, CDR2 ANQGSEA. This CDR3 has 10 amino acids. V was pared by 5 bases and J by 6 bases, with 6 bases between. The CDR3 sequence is CSVYSDTQYF. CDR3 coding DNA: TGCAGCGTTTATTCGGATACGCAGTATTTT.

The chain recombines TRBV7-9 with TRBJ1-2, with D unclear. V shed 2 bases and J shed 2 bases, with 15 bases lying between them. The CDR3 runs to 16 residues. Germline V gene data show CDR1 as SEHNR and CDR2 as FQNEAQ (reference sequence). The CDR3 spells CASSLFLAPANYGYTF. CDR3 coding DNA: TGTGCCAGCAGCTTATTTCTGGCTCCCGCCAACTATGGCTACACCTTC.

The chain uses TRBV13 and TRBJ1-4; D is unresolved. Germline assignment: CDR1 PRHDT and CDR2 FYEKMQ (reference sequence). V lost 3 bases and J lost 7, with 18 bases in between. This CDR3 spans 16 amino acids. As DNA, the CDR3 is TGTGCCAGCAGCTTGGGCCGTCGAGGAGAGGGTGAAAAACTGTTTTTT. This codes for CASSLGRRGEGEKLFF.

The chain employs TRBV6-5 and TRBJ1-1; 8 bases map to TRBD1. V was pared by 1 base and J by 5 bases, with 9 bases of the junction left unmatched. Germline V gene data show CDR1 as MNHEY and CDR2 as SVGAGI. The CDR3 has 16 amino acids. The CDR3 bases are TGTGCCAGCAGTTACTTGGGCGACAGGGGAAGGACTGAAGCTTTCTTT. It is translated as CASSYLGDRGRTEAFF.

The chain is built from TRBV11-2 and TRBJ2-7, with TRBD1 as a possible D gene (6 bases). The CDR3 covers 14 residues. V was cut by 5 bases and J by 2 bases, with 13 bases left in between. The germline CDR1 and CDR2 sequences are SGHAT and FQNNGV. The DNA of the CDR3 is TGTGCCAGCAGCCACGCATCAGGGGCCTACGAGCAGTACTTC. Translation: CASSHASGAYEQYF.

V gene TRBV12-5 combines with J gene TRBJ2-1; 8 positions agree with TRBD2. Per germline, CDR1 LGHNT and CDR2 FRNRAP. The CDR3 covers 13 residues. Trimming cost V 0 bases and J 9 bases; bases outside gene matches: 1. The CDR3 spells CASGLVREGEQFF. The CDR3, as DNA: TGTGCTAGTGGTTTGGTACGGGAGGGTGAGCAGTTCTTC.

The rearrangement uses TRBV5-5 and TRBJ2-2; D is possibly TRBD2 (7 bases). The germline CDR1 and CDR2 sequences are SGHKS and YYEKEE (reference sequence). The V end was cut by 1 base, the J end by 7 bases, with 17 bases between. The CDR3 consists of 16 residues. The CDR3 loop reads CASSLWGGPFIGELFF. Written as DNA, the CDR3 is TGTGCCAGCAGCTTGTGGGGGGGCCCGTTTATCGGGGAGCTGTTTTTT. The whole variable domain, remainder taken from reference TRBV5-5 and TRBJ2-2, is DAGVTQSPTHLIKTRGQQVTLRCSPISGHKSVSWYQQVLGQGPQFIFQYYEKEERGRGNFPDRFSARQFPNYSSELNVNALLLGDSALYLCASSLWGGPFIGELFFGEGSRLTVL.

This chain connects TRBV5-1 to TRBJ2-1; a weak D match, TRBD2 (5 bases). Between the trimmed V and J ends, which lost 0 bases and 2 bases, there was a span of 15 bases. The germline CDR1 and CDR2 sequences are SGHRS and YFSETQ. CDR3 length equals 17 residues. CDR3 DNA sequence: TGCGCCAGCAGCTTGGGACCTACTAGGAGTCCCTACAATGAGCAGTTCTTC. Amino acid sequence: CASSLGPTRSPYNEQFF.

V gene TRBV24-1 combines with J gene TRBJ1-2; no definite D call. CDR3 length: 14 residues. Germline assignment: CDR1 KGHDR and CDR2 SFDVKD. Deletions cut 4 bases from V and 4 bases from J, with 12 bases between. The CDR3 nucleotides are TGTGCCACCAGTGACCCATCTGCGGGCTATGGCTACACCTTC. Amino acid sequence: CATSDPSAGYGYTF.

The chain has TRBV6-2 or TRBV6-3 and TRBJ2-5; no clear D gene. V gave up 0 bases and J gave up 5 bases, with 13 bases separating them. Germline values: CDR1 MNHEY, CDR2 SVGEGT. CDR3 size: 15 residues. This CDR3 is CASSYSSGERETQYF. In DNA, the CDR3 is TGTGCCAGCAGTTACTCGAGTGGAGAAAGGGAGACCCAGTACTTC.

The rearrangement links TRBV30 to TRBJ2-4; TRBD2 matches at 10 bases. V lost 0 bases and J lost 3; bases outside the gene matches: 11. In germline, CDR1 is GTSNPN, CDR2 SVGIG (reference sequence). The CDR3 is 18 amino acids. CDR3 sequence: CAWSVLSGRGQRKNIQYF. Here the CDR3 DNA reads TGTGCCTGGAGTGTACTCAGCGGGAGGGGTCAGCGCAAAAACATTCAGTACTTC.

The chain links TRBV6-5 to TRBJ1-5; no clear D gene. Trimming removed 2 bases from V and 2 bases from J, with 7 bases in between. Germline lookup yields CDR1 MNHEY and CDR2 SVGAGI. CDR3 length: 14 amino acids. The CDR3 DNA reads TGTGCCAGCAGTTACGGTGCGGGCAATCAGCCCCAGCATTTT. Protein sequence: CASSYGAGNQPQHF.

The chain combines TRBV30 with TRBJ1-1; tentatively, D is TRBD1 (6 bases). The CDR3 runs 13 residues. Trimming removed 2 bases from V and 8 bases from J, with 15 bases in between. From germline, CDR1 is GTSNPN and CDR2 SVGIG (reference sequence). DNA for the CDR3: TGTGCCTGGAGTTCCAGGGGAGGGGTGGAAGCTTTCTTT. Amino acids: CAWSSRGGVEAFF.

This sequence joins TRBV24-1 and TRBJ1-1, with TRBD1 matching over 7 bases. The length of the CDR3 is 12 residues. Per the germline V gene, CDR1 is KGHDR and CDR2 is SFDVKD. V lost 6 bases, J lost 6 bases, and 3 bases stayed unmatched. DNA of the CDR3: TGTGCCACCAGTAAAGGGGGCCCTGAAGCTTTCTTT. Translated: CATSKGGPEAFF.

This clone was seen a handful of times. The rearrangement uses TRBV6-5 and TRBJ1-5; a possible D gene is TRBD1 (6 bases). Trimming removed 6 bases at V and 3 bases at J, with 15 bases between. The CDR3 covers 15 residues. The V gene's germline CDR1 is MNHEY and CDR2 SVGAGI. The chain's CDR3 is CASRDVGQTNQPQHF. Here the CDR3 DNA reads TGTGCCAGCAGGGACGTCGGACAGACCAATCAGCCCCAGCATTTT.

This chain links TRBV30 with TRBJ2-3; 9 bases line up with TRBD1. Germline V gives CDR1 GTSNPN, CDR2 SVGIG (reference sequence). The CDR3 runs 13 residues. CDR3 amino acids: CAAGTGFPDTQYF. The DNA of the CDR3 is TGTGCGGCCGGGACAGGGTTTCCAGATACGCAGTATTTT.

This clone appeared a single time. This CDR3 is CASSQARQGGADGYTF. CDR3 sequence (DNA): TGCGCCAGCAGCCAAGCTAGACAGGGGGGGGCGGATGGCTACACCTTC. This sequence joins TRBV4-1 and TRBJ1-2; 9 bases line up with TRBD1. CDR3 length: 16 residues. Germline V gene lookup returns CDR1 MGHRA and CDR2 YSYEKL. After removal of 1 base from V and 6 bases from J, the junction contained 9 bases not matched to a gene.

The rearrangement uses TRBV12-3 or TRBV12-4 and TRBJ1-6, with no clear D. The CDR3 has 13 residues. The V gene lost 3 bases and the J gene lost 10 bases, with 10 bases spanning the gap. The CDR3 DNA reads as TGTGCCAGCAGTTTTCGGGGTCAGTCACCCCTCCACTTT. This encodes CASSFRGQSPLHF.

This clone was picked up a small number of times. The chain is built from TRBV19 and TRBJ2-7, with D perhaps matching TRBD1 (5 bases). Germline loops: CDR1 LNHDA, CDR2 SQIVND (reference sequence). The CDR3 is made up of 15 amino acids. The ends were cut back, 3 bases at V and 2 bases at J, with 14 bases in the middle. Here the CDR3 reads CASSILPTETYEQYF. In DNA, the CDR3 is TGTGCCAGTAGTATCCTTCCGACAGAGACCTACGAGCAGTACTTC.

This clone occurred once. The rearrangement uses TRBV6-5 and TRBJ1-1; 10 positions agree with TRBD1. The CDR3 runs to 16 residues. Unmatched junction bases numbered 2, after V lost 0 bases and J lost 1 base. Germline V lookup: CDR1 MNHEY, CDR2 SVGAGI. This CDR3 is CASSYSGTGANTEAFF. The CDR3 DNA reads TGTGCCAGCAGTTACTCGGGGACAGGGGCGAACACTGAAGCTTTCTTT.

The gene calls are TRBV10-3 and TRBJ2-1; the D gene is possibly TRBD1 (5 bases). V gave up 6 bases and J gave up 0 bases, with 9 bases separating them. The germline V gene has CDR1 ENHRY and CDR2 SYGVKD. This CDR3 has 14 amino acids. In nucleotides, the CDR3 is TGTGCCATCAGGCAGGGTCTCTCCTACAATGAGCAGTTCTTC. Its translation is CAIRQGLSYNEQFF.

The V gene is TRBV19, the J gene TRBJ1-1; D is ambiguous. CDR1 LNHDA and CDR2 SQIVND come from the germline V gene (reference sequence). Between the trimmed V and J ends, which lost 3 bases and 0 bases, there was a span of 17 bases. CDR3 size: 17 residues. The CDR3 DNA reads TGTGCCAGTAGTATTAAGTATTGGAACAGCATGAACACTGAAGCTTTCTTT. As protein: CASSIKYWNSMNTEAFF.

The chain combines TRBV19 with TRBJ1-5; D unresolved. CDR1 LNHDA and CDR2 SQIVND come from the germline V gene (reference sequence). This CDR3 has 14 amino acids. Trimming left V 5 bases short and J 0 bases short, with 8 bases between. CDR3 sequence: CASSWEYSNQPQHF. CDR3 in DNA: TGTGCCAGTAGTTGGGAGTATAGCAATCAGCCCCAGCATTTT.

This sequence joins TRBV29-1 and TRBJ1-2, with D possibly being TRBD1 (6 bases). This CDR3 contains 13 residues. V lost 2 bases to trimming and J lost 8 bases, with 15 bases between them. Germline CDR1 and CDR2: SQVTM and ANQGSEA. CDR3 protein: CSVEIQGGNGYTF. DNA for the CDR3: TGCAGCGTTGAAATACAGGGCGGAAACGGCTACACCTTC.

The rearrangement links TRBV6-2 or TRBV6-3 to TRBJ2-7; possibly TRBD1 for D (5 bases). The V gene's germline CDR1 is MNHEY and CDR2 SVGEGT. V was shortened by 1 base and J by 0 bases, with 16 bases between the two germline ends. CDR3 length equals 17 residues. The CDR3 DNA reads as TGTGCCAGCAGTTACTTACGACAGCGACCTAACTCCTACGAGCAGTACTTC. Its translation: CASSYLRQRPNSYEQYF.